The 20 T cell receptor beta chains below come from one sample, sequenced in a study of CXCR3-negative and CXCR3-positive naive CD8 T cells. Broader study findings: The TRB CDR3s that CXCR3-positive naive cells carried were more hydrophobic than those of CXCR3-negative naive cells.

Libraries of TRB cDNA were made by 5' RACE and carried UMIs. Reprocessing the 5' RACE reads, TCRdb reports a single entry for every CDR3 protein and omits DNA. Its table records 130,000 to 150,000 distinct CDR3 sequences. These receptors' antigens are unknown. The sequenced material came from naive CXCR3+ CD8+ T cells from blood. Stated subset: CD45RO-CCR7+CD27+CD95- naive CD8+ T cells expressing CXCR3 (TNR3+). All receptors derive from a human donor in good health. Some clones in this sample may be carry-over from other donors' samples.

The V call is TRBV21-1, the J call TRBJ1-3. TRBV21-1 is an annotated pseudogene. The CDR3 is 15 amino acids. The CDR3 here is CAPKGRRSSGNTIYF.

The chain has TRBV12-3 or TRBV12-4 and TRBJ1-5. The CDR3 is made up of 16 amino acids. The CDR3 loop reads CASSFPWRAANQPQHF.

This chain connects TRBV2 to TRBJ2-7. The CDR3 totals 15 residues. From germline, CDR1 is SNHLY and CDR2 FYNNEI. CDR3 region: CASSEVRTGHHEQYF.

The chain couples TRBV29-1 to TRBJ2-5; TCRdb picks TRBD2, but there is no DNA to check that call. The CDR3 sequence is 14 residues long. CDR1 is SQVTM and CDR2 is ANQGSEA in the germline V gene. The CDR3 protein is CSVDGLAGEETQYF.

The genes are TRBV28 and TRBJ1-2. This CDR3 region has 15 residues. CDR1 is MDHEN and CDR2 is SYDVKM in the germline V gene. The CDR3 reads CASSLSLGSRYGYTF.

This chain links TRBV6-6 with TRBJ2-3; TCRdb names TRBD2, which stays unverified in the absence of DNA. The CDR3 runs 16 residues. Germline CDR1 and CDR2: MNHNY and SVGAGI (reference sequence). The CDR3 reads CASSSGLPPSTDTQYF.

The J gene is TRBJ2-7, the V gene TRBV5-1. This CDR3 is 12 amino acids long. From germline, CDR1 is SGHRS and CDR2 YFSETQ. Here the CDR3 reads CASSFGDYEQYF. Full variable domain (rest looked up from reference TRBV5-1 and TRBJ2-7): KAGVTQTPRYLIKTRGQQVTLSCSPISGHRSVSWYQQTPGQGLQFLFEYFSETQRNKGNFPGRFSGRQFSNSRSEMNVSTLELGDSALYLCASSFGDYEQYFGPGTRLTVT.

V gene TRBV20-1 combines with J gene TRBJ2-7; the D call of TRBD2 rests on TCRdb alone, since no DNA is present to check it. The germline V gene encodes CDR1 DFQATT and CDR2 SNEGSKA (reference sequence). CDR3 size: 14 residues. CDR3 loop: CSARRTSGNYEQYF.

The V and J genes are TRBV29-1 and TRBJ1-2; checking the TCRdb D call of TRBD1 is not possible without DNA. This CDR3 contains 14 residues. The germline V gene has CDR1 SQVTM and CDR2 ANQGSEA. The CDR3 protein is CSSEGLGPNYGYTF.

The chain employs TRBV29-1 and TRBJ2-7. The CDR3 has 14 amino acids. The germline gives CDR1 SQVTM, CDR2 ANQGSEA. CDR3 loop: CSVDHGDGAWEQYF.

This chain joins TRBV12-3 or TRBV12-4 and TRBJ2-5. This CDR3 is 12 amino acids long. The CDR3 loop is CASSPTGETQYF.

The CDR3 loop reads CASSPDYGYEKLFF. The J gene is TRBJ1-4, the V gene TRBV12-3 or TRBV12-4. The CDR3 length is 14 residues.

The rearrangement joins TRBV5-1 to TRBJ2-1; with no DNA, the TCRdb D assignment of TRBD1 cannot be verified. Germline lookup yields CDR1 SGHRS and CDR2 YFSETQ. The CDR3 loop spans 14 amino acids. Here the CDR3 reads CASSGVPGANEQFF.

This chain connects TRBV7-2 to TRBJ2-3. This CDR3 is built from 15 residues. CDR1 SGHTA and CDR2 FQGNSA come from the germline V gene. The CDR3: CASSLVLGITDTQYF.

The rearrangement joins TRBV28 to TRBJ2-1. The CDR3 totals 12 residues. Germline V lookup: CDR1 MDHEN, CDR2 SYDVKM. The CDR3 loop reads CASSFVVREQFF.

CDR3 loop: CASSLAGPNARPQHF. V and J are TRBV11-3 and TRBJ1-5. Germline V lookup: CDR1 SGHNT, CDR2 YENEEA. The CDR3 contains 15 residues.

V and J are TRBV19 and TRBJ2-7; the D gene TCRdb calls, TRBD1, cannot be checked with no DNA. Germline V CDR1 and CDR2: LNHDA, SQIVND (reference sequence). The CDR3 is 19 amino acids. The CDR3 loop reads CASRPIRLSRRGHRYEQYF.

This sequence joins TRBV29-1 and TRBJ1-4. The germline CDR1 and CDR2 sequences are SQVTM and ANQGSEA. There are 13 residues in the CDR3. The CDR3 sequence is CSVRALSNEKLFF.

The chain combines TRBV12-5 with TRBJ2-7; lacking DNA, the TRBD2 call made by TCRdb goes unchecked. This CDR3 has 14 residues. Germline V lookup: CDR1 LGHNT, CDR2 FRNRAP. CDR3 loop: CASGFSGSLYEQYF.

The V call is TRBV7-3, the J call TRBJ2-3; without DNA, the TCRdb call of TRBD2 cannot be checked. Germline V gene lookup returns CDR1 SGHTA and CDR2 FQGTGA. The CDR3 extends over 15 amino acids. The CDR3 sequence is CASSLTGLGSDTQYF.